A selection of T cell receptor beta chains follows, all from one sample in a study of blood T cell repertoires in COVID-19. TCRdb's table, derived via immunoSEQ multiplex PCR, lists solely in-frame clones and lacks some. The sample lists over 150,000 clones, around 90% occurring once. The sequencing input was PBMCs or T cells enriched from blood (not recorded which). The receptors were gathered from a woman in her twenties or thirties who had recovered from COVID-19. Both conserved end residues are part of each CDR3.

len	v_gene	j_gene	CDR3aa
15	TRBV7-3	TRBJ2-2	CASSLSGGGTGELFF
12	TRBV14	TRBJ1-4	CASSRVPEKLFF
14	TRBV9	TRBJ1-1	CASSATGKDTEAFF
15	TRBV19	TRBJ2-2	CASSLGTGRVGELFF
17	TRBV5-1	TRBJ2-3	CASSLEASGGPTDTQYF
14	TRBV30	TRBJ1-2	CAWSKRDPYYGYTF
16	TRBV7-8	TRBJ2-6	CASSRGTGVGANVLTF
14	TRBV3-1/TRBV3-2	TRBJ1-6	CASTPRRQNSPLHF
16	TRBV30	TRBJ1-4	CAWSAPSRATNEKLFF
14	TRBV28	TRBJ1-1	CASSQGVQGAEAFF
12	TRBV12-3/TRBV12-4	TRBJ1-1	CASSVGVLGAFF
14	TRBV4-3	TRBJ2-1	CASSQDWGQNEQFF
13	TRBV28	TRBJ1-1	CASSLSGNTEAFF
10	TRBV19	TRBJ1-2	CATGANGYTF
17	TRBV18	TRBJ1-1	CASSRTPGGLVNTEAFF
13	TRBV7-2	TRBJ2-3	CASSAYTADTQYF
14	TRBV14	TRBJ2-7	CASSPPTRHYEQYF
17	TRBV5-6	TRBJ2-2	CASSSGLAGVKSGELFF
10	TRBV21-1	TRBJ1-2	CASSRVRGTF
13	TRBV4-3	TRBJ2-7	CASSRSQGYEQYF
17	TRBV24-1	TRBJ1-2	CATSDFTLGGGSYGYTF
14	TRBV28	TRBJ2-7	CASISASGSNEQYF
15	TRBV6-2/TRBV6-3	TRBJ1-5	CASSWTGLSNQPQHF
15	TRBV27	TRBJ1-5	CASSLMGQGGQPQHF
16	TRBV4-3	TRBJ2-1	CASSQDQAGGPREQFF
15	TRBV7-2	TRBJ1-1	CASSFPSGIATEAFF
14	TRBV29-1	TRBJ1-3	CSVDTTEDGNTIYF
11	TRBV20-1	TRBJ1-1	CSALRQGEAFF
15	TRBV19	TRBJ1-6	CASSIGAGVNSPLHF
20	TRBV10-1	TRBJ2-1	CASSSGHQPLAGGLYNEQFF
15	TRBV11-2	TRBJ1-1	CASSLVSGVNTEAFF
15	TRBV9	TRBJ1-4	CASSVGAGTTEKLFF
19	TRBV4-2	TRBJ2-3	CASSQELGTGSRGTDTQYF
16	TRBV7-6	TRBJ1-1	CASSLGRRARNTEAFF
15	TRBV3-1/TRBV3-2	TRBJ2-7	CASSGDRGGSYEQYF
12	TRBV12-3/TRBV12-4	TRBJ1-3	CASSSGGNTIYF
16	TRBV5-6	TRBJ1-4	CASSLRGLLANEKLFF
15	TRBV28	TRBJ2-5	CASSPPAGRQETQYF
16	TRBV19	TRBJ1-4	CASSSGTGGSQEKLFF
18	TRBV28	TRBJ1-2	CASSSPFGQGAPNYGYTF
13	TRBV6-2/TRBV6-3	TRBJ2-7	CASSPPPSVEQYF
16	TRBV24-1	TRBJ2-7	CATSDFGTGGSYEQYF
13	TRBV29-1	TRBJ1-1	CSVSWDKYTEAFF
16	TRBV15	TRBJ1-5	CATSRVGTGINQPQHF
14	TRBV7-2	TRBJ2-1	CASGRLAGYNEQFF
15	TRBV7-2	TRBJ1-5	CASSRQGSGNQPQHF
13	TRBV12-3/TRBV12-4	TRBJ1-4	CASSLNGGEKLFF
14	TRBV13	TRBJ2-1	CASSLALADNEQFF
17	TRBV11-3	TRBJ2-7	CASSLALWRQGGHEQYF